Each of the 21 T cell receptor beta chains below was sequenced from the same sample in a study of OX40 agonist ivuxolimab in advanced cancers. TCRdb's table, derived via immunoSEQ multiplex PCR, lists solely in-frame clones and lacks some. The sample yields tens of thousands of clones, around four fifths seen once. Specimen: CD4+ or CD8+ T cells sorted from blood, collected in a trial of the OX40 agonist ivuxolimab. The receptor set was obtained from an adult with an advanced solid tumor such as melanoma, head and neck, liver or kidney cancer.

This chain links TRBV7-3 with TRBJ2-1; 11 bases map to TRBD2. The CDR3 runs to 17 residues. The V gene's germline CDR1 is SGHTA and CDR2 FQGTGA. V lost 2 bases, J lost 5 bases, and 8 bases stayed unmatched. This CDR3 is CASSLRSGRAYNNEQFF. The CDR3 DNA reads TGTGCCAGCAGCTTACGTAGCGGGAGGGCCTATAACAATGAGCAGTTCTTC.

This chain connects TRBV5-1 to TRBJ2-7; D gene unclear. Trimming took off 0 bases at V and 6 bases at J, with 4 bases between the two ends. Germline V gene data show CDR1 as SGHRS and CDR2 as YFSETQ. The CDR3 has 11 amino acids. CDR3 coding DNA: TGCGCCAGCAGCTTGGGTGGCGAGCAGTACTTC. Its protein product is CASSLGGEQYF.

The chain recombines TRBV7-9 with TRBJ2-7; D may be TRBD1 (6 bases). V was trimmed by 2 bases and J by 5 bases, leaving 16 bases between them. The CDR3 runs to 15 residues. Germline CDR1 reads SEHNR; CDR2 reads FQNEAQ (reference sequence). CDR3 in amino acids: CASSLFGTTPHEQYF. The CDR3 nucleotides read TGTGCCAGCAGCTTATTCGGGACAACCCCCCACGAGCAGTACTTC.

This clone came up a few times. DNA of the CDR3: TGTGCCAGCAGTTTGGGACTCTCCTACGAGCAGTACTTC. Translated: CASSLGLSYEQYF. V gene TRBV28 combines with J gene TRBJ2-7, with D tentatively TRBD2 (6 bases). Germline lookup yields CDR1 MDHEN and CDR2 SYDVKM. Trimming stripped 3 bases from V and 0 bases from J, with 6 bases between. The CDR3 is 13 amino acids.

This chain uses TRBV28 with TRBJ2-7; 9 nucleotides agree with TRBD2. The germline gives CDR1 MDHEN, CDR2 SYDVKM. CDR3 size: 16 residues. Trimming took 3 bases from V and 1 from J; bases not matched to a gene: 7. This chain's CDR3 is CASSFTTSGVSYEQYF. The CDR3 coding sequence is TGTGCCAGCAGTTTTACGACTAGCGGAGTATCCTACGAGCAGTACTTC.

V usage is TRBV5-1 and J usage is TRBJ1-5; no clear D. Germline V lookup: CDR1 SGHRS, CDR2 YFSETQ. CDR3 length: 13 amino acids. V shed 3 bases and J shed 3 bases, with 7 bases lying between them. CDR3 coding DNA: TGCGCCAGCAGCTCGGGTCCCAATCAGCCCCAGCATTTT. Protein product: CASSSGPNQPQHF.

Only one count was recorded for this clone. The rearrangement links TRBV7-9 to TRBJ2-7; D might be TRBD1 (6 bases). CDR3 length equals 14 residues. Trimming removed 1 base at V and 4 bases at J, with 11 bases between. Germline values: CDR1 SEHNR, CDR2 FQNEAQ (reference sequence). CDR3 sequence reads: CASSLGTDLYEQYF. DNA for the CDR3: TGTGCCAGCAGCTTAGGGACAGATTTATACGAGCAGTACTTC. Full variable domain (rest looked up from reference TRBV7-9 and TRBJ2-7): DTGVSQNPRHKITKRGQNVTFRCDPISEHNRLYWYRQTLGQGPEFLTYFQNEAQLEKSRLLSDRFSAERPKGSFSTLEIQRTEQGDSAMYLCASSLGTDLYEQYFGPGTRLTVT.

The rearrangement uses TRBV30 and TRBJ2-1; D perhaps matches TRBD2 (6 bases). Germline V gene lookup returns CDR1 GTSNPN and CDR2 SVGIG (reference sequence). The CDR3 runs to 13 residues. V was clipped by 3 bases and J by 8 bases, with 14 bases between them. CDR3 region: CAWSGGPGHEQFF. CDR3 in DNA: TGTGCCTGGAGCGGGGGACCTGGCCATGAGCAGTTCTTC.

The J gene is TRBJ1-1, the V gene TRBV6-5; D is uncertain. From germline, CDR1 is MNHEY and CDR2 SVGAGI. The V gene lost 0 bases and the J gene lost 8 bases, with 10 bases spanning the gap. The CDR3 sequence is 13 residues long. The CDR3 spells CASSYSEGREAFF. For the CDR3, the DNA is TGTGCCAGCAGTTACTCCGAGGGTCGGGAAGCTTTCTTT.

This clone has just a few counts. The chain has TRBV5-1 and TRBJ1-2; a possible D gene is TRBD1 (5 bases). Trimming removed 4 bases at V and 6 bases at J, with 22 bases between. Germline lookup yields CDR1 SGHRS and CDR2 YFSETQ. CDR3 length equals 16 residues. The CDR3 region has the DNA TGCGCCAGCAGCCCGGGACGAGGGCGCTTTGAGGATGGCTACACCTTC. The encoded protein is CASSPGRGRFEDGYTF.

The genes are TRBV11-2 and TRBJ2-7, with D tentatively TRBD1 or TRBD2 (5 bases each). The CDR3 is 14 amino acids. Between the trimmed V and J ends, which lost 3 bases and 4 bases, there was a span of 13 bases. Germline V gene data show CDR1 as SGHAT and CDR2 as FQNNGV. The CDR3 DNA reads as TGTGCCAGCAGCTTTGAGGGGATGGGGTACGAGCAGTACTTC. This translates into CASSFEGMGYEQYF.

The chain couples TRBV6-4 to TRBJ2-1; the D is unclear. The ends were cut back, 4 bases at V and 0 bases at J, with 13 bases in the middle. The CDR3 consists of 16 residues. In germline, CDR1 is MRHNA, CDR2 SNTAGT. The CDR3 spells CASSAAGKSSYNEQFF. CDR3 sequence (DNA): TGTGCCAGCAGTGCGGCAGGTAAAAGCTCCTACAATGAGCAGTTCTTC.

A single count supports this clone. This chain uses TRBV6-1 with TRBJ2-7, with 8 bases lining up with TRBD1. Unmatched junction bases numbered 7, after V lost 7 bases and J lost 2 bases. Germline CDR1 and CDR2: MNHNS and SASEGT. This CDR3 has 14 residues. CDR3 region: CASILAQGAYEQYF. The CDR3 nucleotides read TGTGCCAGCATCTTGGCACAGGGGGCCTACGAGCAGTACTTC.

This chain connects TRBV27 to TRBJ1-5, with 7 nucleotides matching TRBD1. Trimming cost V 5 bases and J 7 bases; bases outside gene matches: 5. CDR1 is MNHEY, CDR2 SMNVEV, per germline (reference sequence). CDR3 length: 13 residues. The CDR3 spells CASSLTGVQPQHF. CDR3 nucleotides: TGTGCCAGCAGTCTTACAGGGGTACAGCCCCAGCATTTT.

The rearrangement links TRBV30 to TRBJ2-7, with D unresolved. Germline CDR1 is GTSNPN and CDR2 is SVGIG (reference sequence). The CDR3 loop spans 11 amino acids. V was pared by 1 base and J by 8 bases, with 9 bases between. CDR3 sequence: CAWSADWKQYF. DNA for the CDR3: TGTGCCTGGAGTGCCGACTGGAAGCAGTACTTC.

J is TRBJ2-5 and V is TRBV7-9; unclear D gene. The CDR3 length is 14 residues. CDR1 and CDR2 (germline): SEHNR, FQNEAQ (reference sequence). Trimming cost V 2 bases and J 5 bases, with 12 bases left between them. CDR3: CASSLSLGFETQYF. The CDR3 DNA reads TGTGCCAGCAGCTTATCACTTGGCTTTGAGACCCAGTACTTC. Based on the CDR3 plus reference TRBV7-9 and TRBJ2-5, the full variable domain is DTGVSQNPRHKITKRGQNVTFRCDPISEHNRLYWYRQTLGQGPEFLTYFQNEAQLEKSRLLSDRFSAERPKGSFSTLEIQRTEQGDSAMYLCASSLSLGFETQYFGPGTRLLVL.

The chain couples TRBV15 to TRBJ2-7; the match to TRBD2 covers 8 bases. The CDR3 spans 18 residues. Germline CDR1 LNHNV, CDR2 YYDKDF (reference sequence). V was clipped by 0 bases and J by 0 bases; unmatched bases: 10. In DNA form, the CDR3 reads TGTGCCACCAGCAGAGATCGCGCATTAGCGGGGAGCTCCTACGAGCAGTACTTC. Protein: CATSRDRALAGSSYEQYF.

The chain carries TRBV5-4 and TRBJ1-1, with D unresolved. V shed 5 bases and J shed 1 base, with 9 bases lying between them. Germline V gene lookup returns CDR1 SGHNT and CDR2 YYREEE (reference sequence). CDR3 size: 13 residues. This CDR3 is CASSTITNTEAFF. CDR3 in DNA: TGTGCCAGCAGTACCATCACGAACACTGAAGCTTTCTTT.

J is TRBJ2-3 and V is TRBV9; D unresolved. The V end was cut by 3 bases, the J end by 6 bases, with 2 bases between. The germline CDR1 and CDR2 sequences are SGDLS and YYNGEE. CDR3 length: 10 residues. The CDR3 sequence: CASSGDTQYF. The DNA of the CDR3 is TGTGCCAGCAGCGGCGATACGCAGTATTTT.

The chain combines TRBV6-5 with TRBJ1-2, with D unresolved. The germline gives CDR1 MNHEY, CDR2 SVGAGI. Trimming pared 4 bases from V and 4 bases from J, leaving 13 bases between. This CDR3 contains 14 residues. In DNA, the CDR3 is TGTGCCAGCAGTTCCGACACCGGTGGCTATGGCTACACCTTC. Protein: CASSSDTGGYGYTF.

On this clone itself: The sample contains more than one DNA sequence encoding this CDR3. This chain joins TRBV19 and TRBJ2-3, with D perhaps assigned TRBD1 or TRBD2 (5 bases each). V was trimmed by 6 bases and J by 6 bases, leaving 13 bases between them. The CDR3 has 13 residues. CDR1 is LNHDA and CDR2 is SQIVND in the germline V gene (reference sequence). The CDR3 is CASSTTGTDTQYF. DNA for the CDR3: TGTGCCAGTAGCACCACGGGGACGGATACGCAGTATTTT.